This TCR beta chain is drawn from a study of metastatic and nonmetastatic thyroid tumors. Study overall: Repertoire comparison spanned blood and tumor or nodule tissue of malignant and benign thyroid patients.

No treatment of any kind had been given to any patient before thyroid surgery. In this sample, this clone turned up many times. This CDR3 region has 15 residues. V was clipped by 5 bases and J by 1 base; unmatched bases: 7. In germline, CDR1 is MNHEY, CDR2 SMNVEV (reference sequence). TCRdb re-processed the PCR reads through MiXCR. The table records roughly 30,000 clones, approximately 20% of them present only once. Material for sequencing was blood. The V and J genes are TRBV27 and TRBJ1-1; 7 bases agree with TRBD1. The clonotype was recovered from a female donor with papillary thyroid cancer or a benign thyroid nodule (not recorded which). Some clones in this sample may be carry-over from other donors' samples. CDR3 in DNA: TGTGCCAGCAGTCCCCCGGGACAGTGGAACACTGAAGCTTTCTTT. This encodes CASSPPGQWNTEAFF.